This T cell receptor (beta chain) came from a study of T cells in Graves' hyperthyroidism and ophthalmopathy. Study information: Staff took peripheral blood when the initial diagnosis was made, before any treatment began.

RNA transcripts yielded amplified TCR beta CDR3 regions. HTBI primers drove first-round RT-PCR of the TCR CDR3. MiXCR, applied by TCRdb to the multiplex PCR reads, yields one record per CDR3 protein. The data show about 360,000 distinct CDR3 sequences, with approximately 15% seen just once and about a quarter held by the top ten. These patients, aged 18 to 65, had recently diagnosed hyperthyroidism lasting under 2 months. Predating any ophthalmopathy symptoms, the blood sample was taken at first hyperthyroidism diagnosis. Germline CDR1 MDHEN, CDR2 SYDVKM. The CDR3 runs to 16 residues. J was trimmed by 2 bases and V by 5 bases; bases with no gene match: 11.

Sequences were obtained from blood. The chain links TRBV28 to TRBJ1-1; 7 positions match TRBD1. This clonotype originated in a woman aged 18 to 35 with Graves' hyperthyroidism that later progressed to Graves' ophthalmopathy. As DNA, the CDR3 is TGTGCCAGCAGTCGGGACAGCGAACTATCAAACACTGAAGCTTTCTTT. Translated: CASSRDSELSNTEAFF.